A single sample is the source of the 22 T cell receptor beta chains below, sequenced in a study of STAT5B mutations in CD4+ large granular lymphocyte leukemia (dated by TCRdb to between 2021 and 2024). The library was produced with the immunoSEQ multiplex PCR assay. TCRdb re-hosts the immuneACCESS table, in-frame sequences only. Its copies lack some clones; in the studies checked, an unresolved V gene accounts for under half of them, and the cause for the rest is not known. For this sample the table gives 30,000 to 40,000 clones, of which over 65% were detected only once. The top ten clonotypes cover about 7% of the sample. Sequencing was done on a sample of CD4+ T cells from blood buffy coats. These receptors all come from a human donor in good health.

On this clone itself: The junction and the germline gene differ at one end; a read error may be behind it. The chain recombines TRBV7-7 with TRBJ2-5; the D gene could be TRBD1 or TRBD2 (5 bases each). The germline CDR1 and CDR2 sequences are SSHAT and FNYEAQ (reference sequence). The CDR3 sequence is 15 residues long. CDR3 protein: CASSLAGGMGETQYF. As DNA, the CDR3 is TGTGCTAGCAGCTTAGCTGGGGGAATGGGAGAGACCCAGTACTTC.

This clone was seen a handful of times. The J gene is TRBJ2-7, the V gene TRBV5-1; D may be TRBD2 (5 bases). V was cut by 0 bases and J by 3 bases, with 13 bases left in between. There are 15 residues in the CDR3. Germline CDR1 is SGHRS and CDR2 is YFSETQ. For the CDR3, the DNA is TGCGCCAGCAGCTTGGGAGGGTTCTCCGTCTACGAGCAGTACTTC. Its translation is CASSLGGFSVYEQYF.

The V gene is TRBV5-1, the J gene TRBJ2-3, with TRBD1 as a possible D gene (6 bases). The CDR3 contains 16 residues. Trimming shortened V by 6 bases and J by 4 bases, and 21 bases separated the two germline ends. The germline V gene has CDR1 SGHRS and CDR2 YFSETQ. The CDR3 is CASTFLGQGFADTQYF. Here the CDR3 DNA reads TGCGCCAGCACCTTCTTGGGTCAGGGGTTCGCAGATACGCAGTATTTT.

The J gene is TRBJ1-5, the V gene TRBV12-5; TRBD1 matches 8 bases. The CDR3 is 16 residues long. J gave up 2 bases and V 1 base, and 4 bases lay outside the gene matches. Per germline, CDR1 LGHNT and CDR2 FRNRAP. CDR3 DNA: TGTGCTAGTGGTTTGGGACAGGGGTCGGGCAATCAGCCCCAGCATTTT. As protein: CASGLGQGSGNQPQHF.

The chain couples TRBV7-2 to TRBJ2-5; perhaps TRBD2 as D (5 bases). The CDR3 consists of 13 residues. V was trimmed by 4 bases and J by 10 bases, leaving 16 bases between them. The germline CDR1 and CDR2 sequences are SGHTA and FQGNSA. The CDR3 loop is CASSSRTRRDQYF. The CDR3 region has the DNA TGTGCCAGCAGCTCACGGACCAGACGGGACCAGTACTTC.

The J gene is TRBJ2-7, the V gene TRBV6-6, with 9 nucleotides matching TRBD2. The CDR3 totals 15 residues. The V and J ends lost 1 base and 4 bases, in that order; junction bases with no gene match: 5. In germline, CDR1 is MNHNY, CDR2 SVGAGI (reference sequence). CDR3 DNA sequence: TGTGCCAGCAGTTACTTAGCGGGAGTTGAGTACGAGCAGTACTTC. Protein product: CASSYLAGVEYEQYF.

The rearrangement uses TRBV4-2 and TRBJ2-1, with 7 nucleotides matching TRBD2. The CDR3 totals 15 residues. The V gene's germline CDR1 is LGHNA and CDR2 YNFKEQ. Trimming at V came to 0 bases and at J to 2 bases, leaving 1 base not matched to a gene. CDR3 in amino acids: CASSQETSAYNEQFF. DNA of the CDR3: TGTGCCAGCAGCCAAGAAACTAGCGCCTACAATGAGCAGTTCTTC.

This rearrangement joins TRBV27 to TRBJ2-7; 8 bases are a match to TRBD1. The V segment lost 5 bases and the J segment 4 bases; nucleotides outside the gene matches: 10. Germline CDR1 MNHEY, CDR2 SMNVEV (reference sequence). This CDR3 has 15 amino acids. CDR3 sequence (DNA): TGTGCCAGCAGTCAAGAGTCAGGGGGCTTGTACGAGCAGTACTTC. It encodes CASSQESGGLYEQYF.

CDR3 in amino acids: CASSSGLAGVVNSYNEQFF. CDR3 bases: TGTGCCAGCAGTTCTGGACTAGCGGGAGTCGTCAACTCCTACAATGAGCAGTTCTTC. The chain carries TRBV27 and TRBJ2-1, with 13 bases that match TRBD2. The CDR3 length is 19 residues. Germline CDR1 and CDR2: MNHEY and SMNVEV (reference sequence). Germline trimming cut 4 bases from V and 0 bases from J; bases unmatched to any gene: 9.

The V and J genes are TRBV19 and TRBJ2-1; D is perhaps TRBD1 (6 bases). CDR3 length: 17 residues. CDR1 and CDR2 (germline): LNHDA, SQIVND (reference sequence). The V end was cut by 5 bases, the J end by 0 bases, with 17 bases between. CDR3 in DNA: TGTGCCAGTAGTGGACGCATTACAGGGCGCTCCTACAATGAGCAGTTCTTC. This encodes CASSGRITGRSYNEQFF.

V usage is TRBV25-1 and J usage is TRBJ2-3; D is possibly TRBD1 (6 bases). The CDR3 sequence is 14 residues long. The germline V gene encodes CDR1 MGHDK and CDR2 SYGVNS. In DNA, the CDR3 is TGTGCGTCAGGGGCCTCGGGGTTGACAGATACGCAGTATTTT. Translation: CASGASGLTDTQYF.

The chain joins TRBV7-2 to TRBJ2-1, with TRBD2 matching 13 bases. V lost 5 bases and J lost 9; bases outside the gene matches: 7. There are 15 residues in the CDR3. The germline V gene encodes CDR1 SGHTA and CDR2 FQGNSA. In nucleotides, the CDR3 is TGTGCCAGCAGCGACACTAGCGGGGGGGCCCTTGAGCAGTTCTTC. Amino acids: CASSDTSGGALEQFF.

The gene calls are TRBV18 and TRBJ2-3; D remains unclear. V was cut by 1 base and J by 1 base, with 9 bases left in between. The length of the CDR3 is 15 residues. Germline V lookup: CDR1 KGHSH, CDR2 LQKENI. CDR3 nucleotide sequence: TGTGCCAGCTCACCACGGTCGCAACGCACAGATACGCAGTATTTT. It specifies CASSPRSQRTDTQYF.

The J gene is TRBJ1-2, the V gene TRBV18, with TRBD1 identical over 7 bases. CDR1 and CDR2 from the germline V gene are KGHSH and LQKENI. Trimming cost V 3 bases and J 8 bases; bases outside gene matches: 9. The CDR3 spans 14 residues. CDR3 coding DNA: TGTGCCAGCTCACCGGTCAGGGGGGACTCCGGCTACACCTTC. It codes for CASSPVRGDSGYTF.

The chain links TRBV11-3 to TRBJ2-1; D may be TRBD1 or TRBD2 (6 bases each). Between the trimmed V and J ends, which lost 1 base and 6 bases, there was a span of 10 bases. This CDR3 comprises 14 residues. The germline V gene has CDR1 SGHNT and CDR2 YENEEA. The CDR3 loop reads CASSLAGAVNEQFF. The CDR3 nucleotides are TGTGCCAGCAGCTTAGCGGGGGCCGTCAATGAGCAGTTCTTC.

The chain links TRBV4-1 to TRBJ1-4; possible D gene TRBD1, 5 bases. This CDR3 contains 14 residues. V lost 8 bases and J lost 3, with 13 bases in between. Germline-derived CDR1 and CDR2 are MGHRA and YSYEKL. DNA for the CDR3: TGCGCCAGCTCCAGGGTGATGGCTAATGAAAAACTGTTTTTT. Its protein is CASSRVMANEKLFF.

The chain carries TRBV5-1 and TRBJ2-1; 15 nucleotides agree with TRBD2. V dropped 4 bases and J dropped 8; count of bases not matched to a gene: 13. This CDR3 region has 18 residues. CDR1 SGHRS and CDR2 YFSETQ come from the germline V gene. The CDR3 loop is CASSRTPGTSGRLDEQFF. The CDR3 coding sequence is TGCGCCAGCAGCCGTACCCCCGGGACTAGCGGGAGGCTCGATGAGCAGTTCTTC.

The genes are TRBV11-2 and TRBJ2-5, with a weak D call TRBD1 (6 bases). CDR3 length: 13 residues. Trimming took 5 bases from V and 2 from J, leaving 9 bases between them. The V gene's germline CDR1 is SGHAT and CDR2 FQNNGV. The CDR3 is CASSRGQQETQYF. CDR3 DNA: TGTGCCAGCAGCCGAGGACAGCAAGAGACCCAGTACTTC.

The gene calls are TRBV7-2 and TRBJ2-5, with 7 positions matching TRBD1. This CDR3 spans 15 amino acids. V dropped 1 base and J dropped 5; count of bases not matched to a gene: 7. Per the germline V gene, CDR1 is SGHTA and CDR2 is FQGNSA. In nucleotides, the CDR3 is TGTGCCAGCAGCTTAGAGGGGGCTAGCTGGGAGACCCAGTACTTC. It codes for CASSLEGASWETQYF.

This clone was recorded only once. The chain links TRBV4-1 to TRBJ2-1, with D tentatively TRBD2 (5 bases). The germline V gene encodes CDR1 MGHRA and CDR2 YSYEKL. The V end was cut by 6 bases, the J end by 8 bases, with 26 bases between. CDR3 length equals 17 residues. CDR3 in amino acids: CASSPLGRAPGIHEQFF. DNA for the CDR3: TGCGCCAGCAGTCCTCTGGGCCGGGCCCCGGGGATTCATGAGCAGTTCTTC.

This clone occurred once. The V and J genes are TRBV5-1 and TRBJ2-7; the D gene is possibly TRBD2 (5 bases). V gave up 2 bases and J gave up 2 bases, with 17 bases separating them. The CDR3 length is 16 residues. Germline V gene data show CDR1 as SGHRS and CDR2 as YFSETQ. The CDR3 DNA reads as TGCGCCAGCAGCTTCTACCAACGGACTGGAGCCTACGAGCAGTACTTC. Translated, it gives CASSFYQRTGAYEQYF. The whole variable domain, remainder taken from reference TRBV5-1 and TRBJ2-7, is KAGVTQTPRYLIKTRGQQVTLSCSPISGHRSVSWYQQTPGQGLQFLFEYFSETQRNKGNFPGRFSGRQFSNSRSEMNVSTLELGDSALYLCASSFYQRTGAYEQYFGPGTRLTVT.

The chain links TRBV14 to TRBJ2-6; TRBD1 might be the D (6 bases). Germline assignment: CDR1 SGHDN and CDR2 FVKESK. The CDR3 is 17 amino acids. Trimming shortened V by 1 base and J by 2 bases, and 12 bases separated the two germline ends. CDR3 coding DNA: TGTGCCAGCAGCCAAGTGTATCAGGGGCCTGGGGCCAACGTCCTGACTTTC. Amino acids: CASSQVYQGPGANVLTF.